These 24 T cell receptor beta chains came from one sample sequenced in a study of regulatory T cells in long-lasting Graves disease. Documented time point: newly diagnosed GD, antithyroid drugs for less than 3 months. PBMC-extracted RNA yielded the TCR library. The TCR beta library used iRepertoire HTBI primers with Arm-PCR amplification of CDR3. Via MiXCR, TCRdb re-called the multiplex PCR reads, giving one row per CDR3 protein. The table includes about 540,000 distinct CDR3 sequences, roughly 14% detected once. These data were also reused for a study on T cells in Graves' hyperthyroidism and ophthalmopathy.

The sample in question was peripheral blood mononuclear cells (PBMCs), obtained at new diagnosis, from a patient treated with antithyroid drugs. Source of these receptors: a young man with Graves disease.

Only a few counts were recorded for this clonotype. V and J are TRBV5-1 and TRBJ2-7, with a tentative D call TRBD1 (5 bases). The V gene's germline CDR1 is SGHRS and CDR2 YFSETQ. Trimming removed 4 bases at V and 7 bases at J, with 12 bases between. The CDR3 is 12 amino acids. The CDR3 here is CASSGRGWEQYF. The CDR3 bases are TGCGCCAGCAGCGGTAGGGGTTGGGAGCAGTACTTC.

The rearrangement joins TRBV3-1 to TRBJ1-3, with a weak D call TRBD1 (6 bases). The CDR3 sequence is 15 residues long. Germline CDR1 is LGHDT and CDR2 is YNNKEL (reference sequence). Trimming removed 8 bases at V and 0 bases at J, with 14 bases between. The CDR3 DNA sequence: TGTGCCAGCCGTAAGGGGGATCGCTCTGGAAACACCATATATTTT. Encoded protein: CASRKGDRSGNTIYF.

This clonotype was recorded many times. The chain links TRBV7-2 to TRBJ1-2, with unresolved D. V shed 3 bases and J shed 0 bases, with 11 bases lying between them. This CDR3 is 15 amino acids long. Germline V gives CDR1 SGHTA, CDR2 FQGNSA. The chain's CDR3 is CASSFNGEANYGYTF. Written as DNA, the CDR3 is TGTGCCAGCAGCTTTAATGGGGAAGCTAACTATGGCTACACCTTC.

Ten or more counts support this clonotype. The chain carries TRBV6-2 or TRBV6-3 and TRBJ2-2; D is unclear. The CDR3 contains 12 residues. CDR1 is MNHEY, CDR2 SVGEGT, per germline. V lost 2 bases, J lost 6 bases, and 4 bases lay in between. In nucleotides, the CDR3 is TGTGCCAGCAGTTACACAGCCGGGGAGCTGTTTTTT. As protein: CASSYTAGELFF.

This clonotype was observed many times. The chain joins TRBV12-3 or TRBV12-4 to TRBJ2-1; possible D gene TRBD1, 6 bases. The assigned J gene may be wrong: the sequence end matches TRBJ2-5 better. This CDR3 has 15 residues. The CDR3 reads CASRSTGTPTMAQYF. CDR3 DNA sequence: TGTGCCAGCAGGTCCACCGGGACACCCACTATGGCCCAGTACTTC.

A few counts support this clonotype. The chain links TRBV11-2 to TRBJ1-5; 9 bases fit TRBD1. V trimming: 5 bases; J trimming: 6 bases; junction bases outside the gene matches: 5. CDR3 size: 14 residues. Germline V gene sequence: CDR1 SGHAT, CDR2 FQNNGV. The CDR3 sequence is CASSQQGASQPQHF. In DNA, the CDR3 is TGTGCCAGCAGCCAACAGGGGGCTAGTCAGCCCCAGCATTTT.

V is TRBV5-4 and J is TRBJ2-7; the match to TRBD2 covers 8 bases. Trimming at V came to 0 bases and at J to 4 bases, leaving 9 bases not matched to a gene. This CDR3 has 16 residues. Germline V CDR1 and CDR2: SGHNT, YYREEE (reference sequence). This CDR3 reads CASSLAWASGQYEQYF. CDR3 in DNA: TGTGCCAGCAGCTTGGCCTGGGCTAGCGGGCAGTACGAGCAGTACTTC.

There are many counts of this clonotype. The rearrangement joins TRBV29-1 to TRBJ1-1; the D gene is possibly TRBD1 (5 bases). V lost 0 bases, J lost 11 bases, and 16 bases lay in between. CDR3 length equals 13 residues. Germline V CDR1 and CDR2: SQVTM, ANQGSEA. The CDR3 reads CSVEEPGPFGAFF. The CDR3 region has the DNA TGCAGCGTTGAAGAGCCGGGACCCTTTGGGGCTTTCTTT. Full variable domain (remainder filled in from reference TRBV29-1 and TRBJ1-1): SAVISQKPSRDICQRGTSLTIQCQVDSQVTMMFWYRQQPGQSLTLIATANQGSEATYESGFVIDKFPISRPNLTFSTLTVSNMSPEDSSIYLCSVEEPGPFGAFFGQGTRLTVV.

Many counts were recorded for this clonotype. The V gene is TRBV11-2, the J gene TRBJ2-7; 9 bases fit TRBD2. V gave up 3 bases and J gave up 0 bases; unmatched junction bases: 18. The CDR3 is 20 residues long. CDR1 and CDR2 (germline): SGHAT, FQNNGV. The CDR3 here is CASSFRPRDSGSLSSYEQYF. In nucleotides, the CDR3 is TGTGCCAGCAGCTTCCGCCCCCGGGATAGCGGGAGTCTTAGCTCCTACGAGCAGTACTTC.

This clonotype appeared a few times. The chain has TRBV5-1 and TRBJ2-2; D may be TRBD1 or TRBD2 (5 bases each). CDR1 and CDR2 (germline): SGHRS, YFSETQ. V lost 4 bases and J lost 1, with 14 bases in between. The CDR3 spans 16 residues. DNA of the CDR3: TGCGCCAGCAGCGCTCGAGGGACCATGAACACCGGGGAGCTGTTTTTT. Its translation is CASSARGTMNTGELFF.

This clonotype has a count of ten or more. The chain combines TRBV5-6 with TRBJ1-1, with a weak D call TRBD1 (6 bases). The V gene's germline CDR1 is SGHDT and CDR2 YYEEEE. The V and J ends lost 3 bases and 5 bases respectively, with 17 bases between them. This CDR3 contains 15 residues. CDR3 residues: CASSSVREGVTEAFF. The CDR3 DNA is TGTGCCAGCAGCTCCGTGCGGGAGGGGGTGACTGAAGCTTTCTTT.

This clonotype has just a few counts. This sequence joins TRBV9 and TRBJ2-3; the match to TRBD2 covers 12 bases. The trim removed 3 bases at V and 2 bases at J, leaving 7 bases unmatched. The CDR3 length is 17 residues. The germline V gene encodes CDR1 SGDLS and CDR2 YYNGEE. The CDR3 DNA follows: TGTGCCAGCAGCGACCCGACTAGCGGGAGTGACACAGATACGCAGTATTTT. This sequence encodes CASSDPTSGSDTDTQYF. Drawing the rest from reference TRBV9 and TRBJ2-3, the complete variable domain is DSGVTQTPKHLITATGQRVTLRCSPRSGDLSVYWYQQSLDQGLQFLIQYYNGEERAKGNILERFSAQQFPDLHSELNLSSLELGDSALYFCASSDPTSGSDTDTQYFGPGTRLTVL.

This clonotype was seen many times. J is TRBJ2-7 and V is TRBV10-2; D remains ambiguous. Germline V CDR1 and CDR2: WSHSY, SAAADI. The CDR3 covers 14 residues. The V end lost 1 base, the J end lost 0 bases, and 7 bases lay between the germline ends. The DNA for the CDR3 is TGCGCCAGCAGTGAGTTCGAGTTCTCCTACGAGCAGTACTTC. Protein: CASSEFEFSYEQYF.

This clonotype was detected ten times or more. The junction shows a germline mismatch at one end, possibly a read error. The V and J genes are TRBV12-3 or TRBV12-4 and TRBJ1-2, with D maybe TRBD1 (5 bases). The CDR3 loop spans 12 amino acids. The CDR3 DNA sequence: TGTGCCAGCAGCTTAGGGACCTACGGCTACACCTTC. It yields the protein CASSLGTYGYTF.

Regarding this clonotype: At one end the junction does not follow the germline gene, possibly because of a read error. The rearrangement links TRBV7-6 to TRBJ2-7, with D possibly called TRBD1 or TRBD2 (5 bases each). The length of the CDR3 is 15 residues. Germline V gene data show CDR1 as SGHVS and CDR2 as FNYEAQ. CDR3 region: CAGSAGGGWTYEQYF. DNA for the CDR3: TGTGCCGGCAGCGCTGGGGGTGGTTGGACCTACGAGCAGTACTTC.

The chain links TRBV11-2 to TRBJ2-7, with TRBD1 as a possible D gene (5 bases). CDR3 length: 15 residues. V was cut by 0 bases and J by 6 bases, with 15 bases left in between. Germline CDR1 reads SGHAT; CDR2 reads FQNNGV. The CDR3 protein is CASSLDRAGISEQYF. The DNA for the CDR3 is TGTGCCAGCAGCTTAGATCGGGCAGGGATTTCCGAGCAGTACTTC.

This clonotype was counted between two and nine times. The chain joins TRBV7-8 to TRBJ2-2; TRBD2 matches at 7 bases. The CDR3 covers 14 residues. The germline V gene encodes CDR1 SGHVS and CDR2 FQNEAQ. The V segment lost 5 bases and the J segment 4 bases; nucleotides outside the gene matches: 4. The CDR3 loop reads CASSVTSLTGELFF. The CDR3 bases are TGTGCCAGCAGCGTGACTAGCCTCACCGGGGAGCTGTTTTTT.

Many counts were recorded for this clonotype. The chain employs TRBV7-2 and TRBJ2-7, with D perhaps TRBD2 (5 bases). V was pared by 6 bases and J by 1 base, with 10 bases between. Germline-derived CDR1 and CDR2 are SGHTA and FQGNSA. The CDR3 totals 13 residues. The CDR3, as DNA: TGTGCCAGCAGGGGGAGCGGATCCTACGAGCAGTACTTC. Translated: CASRGSGSYEQYF.

The table lists this clonotype with many counts. This sequence joins TRBV10-2 and TRBJ2-5; D not certain. The CDR3 runs 12 residues. The germline CDR1 and CDR2 sequences are WSHSY and SAAADI. V was trimmed by 6 bases and J by 7 bases, leaving 12 bases between them. CDR3 sequence reads: CASRDPPGTQYF. The DNA for the CDR3 is TGCGCCAGCAGAGACCCTCCTGGGACCCAGTACTTC.

The chain has TRBV5-1 and TRBJ2-5; D is unclear. The CDR3 covers 12 residues. The V gene lost 5 bases and the J gene lost 0 bases, with 5 bases spanning the gap. CDR1 SGHRS and CDR2 YFSETQ come from the germline V gene. The CDR3 DNA sequence: TGCGCCAGCAGTGTGTACCAAGAGACCCAGTACTTC. Encoded protein: CASSVYQETQYF. Combining the CDR3 with reference TRBV5-1 and TRBJ2-5 gives the whole variable domain KAGVTQTPRYLIKTRGQQVTLSCSPISGHRSVSWYQQTPGQGLQFLFEYFSETQRNKGNFPGRFSGRQFSNSRSEMNVSTLELGDSALYLCASSVYQETQYFGPGTRLLVL.

The J gene is TRBJ2-1, the V gene TRBV5-6, with 9 positions matching TRBD2. CDR1 and CDR2 from the germline V gene are SGHDT and YYEEEE. J lost 6 bases, V lost 4 bases, and 5 bases had no gene match. This CDR3 is built from 14 residues. DNA for the CDR3: TGTGCCAGCAGCACCGGGACTAGCTTCAATGAGCAGTTCTTC. Encoded protein: CASSTGTSFNEQFF.

This clonotype was counted between two and nine times. This sequence joins TRBV12-3 or TRBV12-4 and TRBJ2-1; 7 positions match TRBD1. CDR3 length: 17 residues. Trimming removed 6 bases from V and 5 bases from J; junction bases left unmatched: 16. The CDR3 region has the DNA TGTGCCAGCAGCGCCCTAGGGACAAGCGACAGGGACAATGAGCAGTTCTTC. Residues: CASSALGTSDRDNEQFF.

As for this clonotype: A far larger clone is off by one base, so a read error is likely. This chain links TRBV2 with TRBJ2-1; 9 bases fit TRBD2. With the DNA end fitting TRBJ2-5 better, the J assignment may be wrong. CDR1 is SNHLY and CDR2 is FYNNEI in the germline V gene. The CDR3 has 14 residues. The CDR3 spells CASLGLAGKGTQYF. The CDR3 bases are TGTGCCAGCCTCGGGCTAGCGGGAAAAGGGACCCAGTACTTC.

There are many counts of this clonotype. V usage is TRBV20-1 and J usage is TRBJ2-1, with 7 positions matching TRBD2. Per the germline V gene, CDR1 is DFQATT and CDR2 is SNEGSKA (reference sequence). The CDR3 consists of 15 residues. V lost 3 bases, J lost 0 bases, and 5 bases stayed unmatched. The CDR3 DNA follows: TGCAGTGCTAGCTTAGGCGGGAGCTCCTACAATGAGCAGTTCTTC. Translation: CSASLGGSSYNEQFF.